This TCR beta chain is from a study of regulatory T cells in long-lasting Graves disease. V was pared by 6 bases and J by 2 bases, with 4 bases of the junction left unmatched. The germline V gene has CDR1 MNHEY and CDR2 SMNVEV (reference sequence). There are 15 residues in the CDR3. This clonotype was seen at least ten times. Its antigen is still unknown. The time point: newly diagnosed GD, antithyroid drugs for less than 3 months. PBMC-derived RNA was used for the TCR library. Construction of TCR beta libraries relied on iRepertoire HTBI primers and on Arm-PCR targeting CDR3 regions. Using its own MiXCR run on the multiplex PCR reads, TCRdb lists one record per CDR3 protein. The sample gives around 460,000 distinct CDR3 sequences, 14% of which show up once; approximately 15% is in the top ten. General study points: TCR diversity in persistent Graves' patients was below that of newly diagnosed ones. Favored gene segments in persistent disease were TRBV28, TRBJ1-2 and TRBJ2-5.

This same sample was also part of a study on T cells in Graves' hyperthyroidism and ophthalmopathy. From that report: The diagnoses drew upon clinical symptoms, serum thyroxine and TRAb, thyroid ultrasound and orbital computed tomography.

The sample was peripheral blood mononuclear cells (PBMCs), taken at new diagnosis, from a patient treated with antithyroid drugs. The receptor was derived from a woman between 50 and 59 years old with Graves disease. The genes are TRBV27 and TRBJ2-7; 13 nucleotides align to TRBD2. CDR3 coding DNA: TGTGCCAGCAGAGGACTAGCGGGAGTGGCCTACGAGCAGTACTTC. Protein: CASRGLAGVAYEQYF.